Following are 29 T cell receptor beta chains from one sample sequenced in a study of blood T cell repertoires in COVID-19. The repertoire was sequenced with immunoSEQ multiplex PCR; TCRdb's copy has only in-frame clones and lacks some. The sample shows about 270,000 clones, around 81% of them seen only once. The sequenced material came from peripheral blood. Every receptor here comes from an older woman with active or convalescent COVID-19.

This rearrangement joins TRBV11-1 to TRBJ2-3; 10 bases match TRBD2. Trimming took 1 base from V and 2 from J; bases not matched to a gene: 3. CDR3 length: 16 amino acids. Germline values: CDR1 SGHAT, CDR2 FQDESV (reference sequence). The CDR3: CASSLELAGHTDTQYF. The CDR3 DNA sequence: TGTGCCAGCAGCTTAGAACTAGCGGGGCACACAGATACGCAGTATTTT. The full variable domain, its missing parts supplied by reference TRBV11-1 and TRBJ2-3, is EAEVAQSPRYKITEKSQAVAFWCDPISGHATLYWYRQILGQGPELLVQFQDESVVDDSQLPKDRFSAERLKGVDSTLKIQPAELGDSAMYLCASSLELAGHTDTQYFGPGTRLTVL.

V usage is TRBV2 and J usage is TRBJ2-7; 10 positions match TRBD1. The CDR3 length is 14 residues. CDR1 is SNHLY, CDR2 FYNNEI, per germline. The trim removed 6 bases at V and 5 bases at J, leaving 7 bases unmatched. This CDR3 reads CASSLDRGRDEQYF. CDR3 nucleotides: TGTGCCAGCAGCTTAGACAGGGGGCGCGACGAGCAGTACTTC.

The chain is built from TRBV12-3 or TRBV12-4 and TRBJ1-5, with unresolved D. Between the trimmed V and J ends, which lost 3 bases and 5 bases, there was a span of 8 bases. The CDR3 spans 13 residues. CDR3 region: CASSFLSDQPQHF. Written as DNA, the CDR3 is TGTGCCAGCAGTTTTTTATCGGATCAGCCCCAGCATTTT.

J is TRBJ1-5 and V is TRBV5-5, with D perhaps TRBD1 (5 bases). Trimming cost V 4 bases and J 7 bases, with 18 bases left between them. Germline V gene lookup returns CDR1 SGHKS and CDR2 YYEKEE (reference sequence). The length of the CDR3 is 15 residues. The CDR3, as DNA: TGTGCCAGCAGCGCCTTGGGAGGGGAGGGGCAGCCCCAGCATTTT. It codes for CASSALGGEGQPQHF.

V gene TRBV5-6 combines with J gene TRBJ2-5; D perhaps matches TRBD1 (5 bases). This CDR3 is built from 15 residues. Trimming removed 5 bases at V and 0 bases at J, with 14 bases between. Germline CDR1 and CDR2: SGHDT and YYEEEE. CDR3: CASRLAGSNQETQYF. The CDR3 DNA follows: TGTGCCAGCAGGCTGGCAGGGTCGAACCAAGAGACCCAGTACTTC. Looking up the rest from reference TRBV5-6 and TRBJ2-5 gives the full variable domain: DAGVTQSPTHLIKTRGQQVTLRCSPKSGHDTVSWYQQALGQGPQFIFQYYEEEERQRGNFPDRFSGHQFPNYSSELNVNALLLGDSALYLCASRLAGSNQETQYFGPGTRLLVL.

The chain couples TRBV27 to TRBJ2-1; TRBD2 aligns across 9 bases. The CDR3 runs 15 residues. The germline V gene has CDR1 MNHEY and CDR2 SMNVEV (reference sequence). The J segment lost 7 bases and the V segment lost 2 bases, leaving 6 bases of the junction unmatched. The CDR3 loop reads CASSLRRGGGNEQFF. The CDR3 DNA reads TGTGCCAGCAGTTTAAGGCGGGGGGGCGGGAATGAGCAGTTCTTC.

The chain recombines TRBV3-1 (or the pseudogene TRBV3-2) with TRBJ1-4; D not certain. CDR3 length: 15 amino acids. V was clipped by 1 base and J by 2 bases, with 8 bases between them. Germline V gives CDR1 LGHDT, CDR2 YNNKEL (reference sequence). The DNA of the CDR3 is TGTGCCAGCAGCCAAGGTGGCAGGACTAATGAAAAACTGTTTTTT. As protein: CASSQGGRTNEKLFF.

This chain links TRBV4-3 with TRBJ1-2; D remains ambiguous. Looked up from germline, CDR1 is LGHNA and CDR2 is YSLEER. Trimming stripped 1 base from V and 4 bases from J, with 16 bases between. The length of the CDR3 is 16 residues. CDR3 DNA sequence: TGCGCCAGCAGCCAAGGAGCGCTGCTCGTCGGCTATGGCTACACCTTC. It encodes CASSQGALLVGYGYTF.

The gene calls are TRBV5-1 and TRBJ2-7; D is uncertain. Per germline, CDR1 SGHRS and CDR2 YFSETQ. The CDR3 loop spans 14 amino acids. V lost 2 bases and J 2 bases, leaving 11 bases between the germline ends. Here the CDR3 DNA reads TGCGCCAGCAGCTTCGGGTACGGAGCCTACGAGCAGTACTTC. This sequence encodes CASSFGYGAYEQYF.

The chain is built from TRBV19 and TRBJ1-3, with D possibly TRBD1 on 5 matching bases. Germline CDR1 LNHDA, CDR2 SQIVND (reference sequence). V was shortened by 5 bases and J by 2 bases, with 13 bases between the two germline ends. The CDR3 contains 15 residues. The CDR3 loop is CASSPQVQTGNTIYF. CDR3 DNA sequence: TGTGCCAGTAGTCCACAGGTCCAAACTGGAAACACCATATATTTT.

This chain uses TRBV27 with TRBJ2-3; D gene ambiguous. This CDR3 is 14 amino acids long. Germline V gene sequence: CDR1 MNHEY, CDR2 SMNVEV (reference sequence). Trimming stripped 3 bases from V and 2 bases from J, with 9 bases between. CDR3 sequence reads: CASSFTTATDTQYF. The DNA for the CDR3 is TGTGCCAGCAGTTTTACAACAGCCACAGATACGCAGTATTTT.

In the case of this clone: This clone may be a read error of a much larger clone one base away. The same CDR3 also results from other DNA sequences found in this sample. The chain combines TRBV7-9 with TRBJ1-1; D is perhaps TRBD1 (6 bases). The length of the CDR3 is 13 residues. V was pared by 5 bases and J by 1 base, with 8 bases between. Germline V gene data show CDR1 as SEHNR and CDR2 as FQNEAQ (reference sequence). The CDR3 DNA sequence: TGTGCCAGCAGCCTACAGGGGAACACTGAAGCTTTCTTT. Amino acid sequence: CASSLQGNTEAFF.

Only one count was recorded for this clone. The chain employs TRBV6-6 and TRBJ2-3; TRBD1 might be the D (6 bases). The CDR3 runs to 14 residues. Germline CDR1 reads MNHNY; CDR2 reads SVGAGI (reference sequence). V dropped 5 bases and J dropped 2 bases, with 11 bases sitting between them. The DNA for the CDR3 is TGTGCCAGCAGTACCGGACAGCCCACAGATACGCAGTATTTT. It codes for CASSTGQPTDTQYF.

The V call is TRBV6-5, the J call TRBJ1-4, with a weak D call TRBD1 (6 bases). The CDR3 covers 15 residues. Trimming took 7 bases from V and 6 from J, leaving 18 bases between them. Germline V gene data show CDR1 as MNHEY and CDR2 as SVGAGI. This CDR3 reads CASKTNRAVDEKLFF. CDR3 in DNA: TGTGCCAGCAAAACAAACAGGGCCGTGGATGAAAAACTGTTTTTT.

This chain links TRBV27 with TRBJ1-6, with unresolved D. V lost 4 bases and J lost 6, with 10 bases in between. Germline V gene data show CDR1 as MNHEY and CDR2 as SMNVEV (reference sequence). This CDR3 has 14 residues. CDR3 in amino acids: CASSSPLFNSPLHF. CDR3 DNA: TGTGCCAGCAGTTCCCCCCTCTTTAATTCACCCCTCCACTTT.

This chain links TRBV4-2 with TRBJ2-2, with D tentatively TRBD2 (5 bases). V shed 1 base and J shed 4 bases, with 7 bases lying between them. CDR3 size: 14 residues. Per the germline V gene, CDR1 is LGHNA and CDR2 is YNFKEQ. CDR3 coding DNA: TGTGCCAGCAGCCAAGGGAGGATCACCGGGGAGCTGTTTTTT. Translated: CASSQGRITGELFF.

The V call is TRBV7-9, the J call TRBJ1-1; 10 bases agree with TRBD1. Germline CDR1 SEHNR, CDR2 FQNEAQ (reference sequence). The CDR3 has 17 amino acids. The V and J ends lost 4 bases and 1 base, in that order; junction bases with no gene match: 9. The CDR3: CASSSRQGADKNTEAFF. In DNA, the CDR3 is TGTGCCAGCAGCTCCAGACAGGGGGCGGATAAGAACACTGAAGCTTTCTTT.

The chain is built from TRBV29-1 and TRBJ1-1; no reliable D call. This CDR3 has 11 residues. The V end was cut by 7 bases, the J end by 2 bases, with 8 bases between. Germline CDR1 SQVTM, CDR2 ANQGSEA. The CDR3 loop reads CSAGSNTEAFF. The CDR3 nucleotides read TGCAGCGCGGGTAGCAACACTGAAGCTTTCTTT.

The chain couples TRBV14 to TRBJ2-7; D not resolved. V was trimmed by 0 bases and J by 2 bases, leaving 8 bases between them. CDR1 is SGHDN and CDR2 is FVKESK in the germline V gene. The CDR3 loop spans 14 amino acids. CDR3 sequence reads: CASSQDPLAYEQYF. CDR3 DNA: TGTGCCAGCAGCCAAGACCCTTTAGCCTACGAGCAGTACTTC.

The chain combines TRBV29-1 with TRBJ1-5; TRBD1 matches 7 bases. Looked up from germline, CDR1 is SQVTM and CDR2 is ANQGSEA. V lost 6 bases to trimming and J lost 1 base; unmatched junction nucleotides: 12. This CDR3 spans 16 amino acids. The chain's CDR3 is CSVAQGQGVSNQPQHF. Written as DNA, the CDR3 is TGCAGCGTCGCTCAGGGGCAGGGGGTAAGCAATCAGCCCCAGCATTTT.

This clone has a handful of counts. The J gene is TRBJ1-2, the V gene TRBV7-2, with a tentative D call TRBD1 (6 bases). The CDR3 extends over 14 amino acids. CDR1 and CDR2 (germline): SGHTA, FQGNSA. Trimming cost V 1 base and J 4 bases, with 10 bases left between them. The CDR3 loop reads CASSLGGLLYGYTF. CDR3 DNA: TGTGCCAGCAGCTTAGGGGGGCTGCTCTATGGCTACACCTTC.

The rearrangement uses TRBV6-5 and TRBJ1-1, with 10 bases fitting TRBD1. Losses at the gene ends were 6 bases for V and 5 bases for J; bases not matched to a gene: 3. The CDR3 length is 13 residues. Germline assignment: CDR1 MNHEY and CDR2 SVGAGI. CDR3 amino acids: CASRRTGGTEAFF. The CDR3 region has the DNA TGTGCCAGCAGAAGGACAGGGGGGACTGAAGCTTTCTTT.

V gene TRBV5-1 combines with J gene TRBJ1-3; D possibly corresponds to TRBD1 (6 bases). This CDR3 comprises 16 residues. In germline, CDR1 is SGHRS, CDR2 YFSETQ. V was cut by 6 bases and J by 0 bases, with 16 bases left in between. CDR3 region: CASTFDRTSSGNTIYF. The CDR3 nucleotides read TGCGCCAGCACCTTCGACAGGACCTCCTCTGGAAACACCATATATTTT.

The V gene is TRBV29-1, the J gene TRBJ1-2; D unclear. The V end was cut by 7 bases, the J end by 3 bases, with 15 bases between. Germline V gene sequence: CDR1 SQVTM, CDR2 ANQGSEA. This CDR3 is built from 13 residues. CDR3 residues: CSGYRWRDYGYTF. CDR3 bases: TGCAGCGGCTACAGATGGCGGGACTATGGCTACACCTTC. Full variable domain (rest looked up from reference TRBV29-1 and TRBJ1-2): SAVISQKPSRDICQRGTSLTIQCQVDSQVTMMFWYRQQPGQSLTLIATANQGSEATYESGFVIDKFPISRPNLTFSTLTVSNMSPEDSSIYLCSGYRWRDYGYTFGSGTRLTVV.

The chain links TRBV5-1 to TRBJ2-6, with 8 bases identical to TRBD1. Germline trimming cut 3 bases from V and 2 bases from J; bases unmatched to any gene: 1. The CDR3 spans 15 residues. Germline V gene sequence: CDR1 SGHRS, CDR2 YFSETQ. The CDR3 region is CASSSGGAGANVLTF. The CDR3 DNA sequence: TGCGCCAGCAGCTCAGGGGGCGCTGGGGCCAACGTCCTGACTTTC.

This chain joins TRBV4-1 and TRBJ2-3; a weak D match, TRBD1 (6 bases). With 1 base removed from V and 5 bases from J, the gap between germline ends came to 7 bases. The germline V gene has CDR1 MGHRA and CDR2 YSYEKL. The CDR3 extends over 13 amino acids. The CDR3 is CASSQGRGDTQYF. In nucleotides, the CDR3 is TGCGCCAGCAGCCAAGGCAGGGGAGATACGCAGTATTTT.

CDR3 nucleotide sequence: TGTGCCAGCAGGCGACTTCGCGGCGGGGAGCTGTTTTTT. Translation: CASRRLRGGELFF. The chain carries TRBV6-6 and TRBJ2-2; no clear D. The ends were cut back, 6 bases at V and 7 bases at J, with 12 bases in the middle. CDR3 size: 13 residues. Germline CDR1 MNHNY, CDR2 SVGAGI (reference sequence).

V usage is TRBV5-1 and J usage is TRBJ1-4; the D gene is possibly TRBD1 (5 bases). Looked up from germline, CDR1 is SGHRS and CDR2 is YFSETQ. Trimming removed 3 bases at V and 5 bases at J, with 5 bases between. CDR3 length equals 12 residues. CDR3 in DNA: TGCGCCAGCAGCTACAGGAATGAAAAACTGTTTTTT. It specifies CASSYRNEKLFF.

The genes are TRBV30 and TRBJ1-1; 7 nucleotides match TRBD1. There are 12 residues in the CDR3. J gave up 6 bases and V 3 bases, and 4 bases lay outside the gene matches. Germline assignment: CDR1 GTSNPN and CDR2 SVGIG (reference sequence). The CDR3 DNA reads as TGTGCCTGGAGCGACAGGGTTGCTGAAGCTTTCTTT. Translated, it gives CAWSDRVAEAFF.